A selection of T cell receptor beta chains follows, all from one sample in a study of T-cell memory formation after mild COVID-19. TCRdb reanalysed the 5' RACE reads using MiXCR and keeps one entry per CDR3 protein. This sample has roughly 150,000 distinct CDR3 sequences, with roughly 24% found just once. The sample consisted of PBMCs or a T cell subset sorted from them (not recorded which). The receptors originated from an adult woman who had mild COVID-19 (a few samples of this study predate the infection). Cell type and time point are not known. CDR3s include the opening cysteine and the closing phenylalanine or tryptophan. The D gene is left open where the match is weak. Part of the rows lack a size; the others show once, few, many or a class for expanded clones.

clone size: .; J gene: TRBJ1-2; V gene: TRBV15; D gene: TRBD1; CDR3 length: 15; CDR3 protein: CATSRDWDRGDGYTF; CDR3 DNA: TGTGCCACCAGCAGAGATTGGGACAGGGGGGATGGCTACACCTTC
clone size: .; J gene: TRBJ2-5; V gene: TRBV4-3; D gene: TRBD2; CDR3 length: 15; CDR3 protein: CASSRGLAGGETQYF; CDR3 DNA: TGCGCCAGCAGCCGAGGACTAGCGGGGGGAGAGACCCAGTACTTC
clone size: few; J gene: TRBJ2-1; V gene: TRBV27; D gene: TRBD2; CDR3 length: 16; CDR3 protein: CASRVGLALSYNEQFF; CDR3 DNA: TGTGCCAGCAGAGTGGGACTAGCGCTCTCCTACAATGAGCAGTTCTTC
clone size: .; J gene: TRBJ2-1; V gene: TRBV6-5; D gene: .; CDR3 length: 13; CDR3 protein: CASSLPGLFEQFF; CDR3 DNA: TGTGCCAGCAGTCTTCCGGGACTTTTTGAGCAGTTCTTC
clone size: few; J gene: TRBJ2-1; V gene: TRBV29-1; D gene: .; CDR3 length: 15; CDR3 protein: CSVEWQELLANEQFF; CDR3 DNA: TGCAGCGTTGAATGGCAAGAGCTTCTCGCCAATGAGCAGTTCTTC
clone size: .; J gene: TRBJ2-7; V gene: TRBV7-3; D gene: .; CDR3 length: 13; CDR3 protein: CASSLQGTYEQYF; CDR3 DNA: TGTGCCAGCAGCCTCCAGGGCACCTACGAGCAGTACTTC
clone size: few; J gene: TRBJ2-4; V gene: TRBV27; D gene: .; CDR3 length: 15; CDR3 protein: CASSPQRDAKNIQYF; CDR3 DNA: TGTGCCAGCAGTCCCCAGAGGGATGCCAAAAACATTCAGTACTTC
clone size: .; J gene: TRBJ1-1; V gene: TRBV12-3/TRBV12-4; D gene: .; CDR3 length: 16; CDR3 protein: CASSPLRGPGNTEAFF; CDR3 DNA: TGTGCCAGCAGTCCCCTGCGGGGGCCGGGGAACACTGAAGCTTTCTTT
clone size: few; J gene: TRBJ2-1; V gene: TRBV12-3/TRBV12-4; D gene: .; CDR3 length: 15; CDR3 protein: CASSGEGISYNEQFF; CDR3 DNA: TGTGCCAGCAGTGGCGAGGGGATCTCCTACAATGAGCAGTTCTTC
clone size: .; J gene: TRBJ1-1; V gene: TRBV27; D gene: .; CDR3 length: 13; CDR3 protein: CASRRSSGTEAFF; CDR3 DNA: TGTGCCAGCAGACGATCCTCGGGCACTGAAGCTTTCTTT
clone size: .; J gene: TRBJ2-1; V gene: TRBV7-2; D gene: .; CDR3 length: 16; CDR3 protein: CASSLAALALDNEQFF; CDR3 DNA: TGTGCCAGCAGCTTAGCTGCCCTAGCGTTAGACAATGAGCAGTTCTTC
clone size: .; J gene: TRBJ2-3; V gene: TRBV29-1; D gene: .; CDR3 length: 18; CDR3 protein: CSVEKGGRSLVGTDTQYF; CDR3 DNA: TGCAGCGTTGAAAAGGGGGGGAGGAGCCTCGTCGGCACAGATACGCAGTATTTT
clone size: few; J gene: TRBJ2-1; V gene: TRBV7-9; D gene: .; CDR3 length: 11; CDR3 protein: CASSSRDEQFF; CDR3 DNA: TGTGCCAGCAGCTCAAGGGATGAGCAGTTCTTC
clone size: many; J gene: TRBJ1-3; V gene: TRBV7-2; D gene: .; CDR3 length: 15; CDR3 protein: CASSLQGTTGNTIYF; CDR3 DNA: TGTGCCAGCAGCTTACAAGGGACGACTGGAAACACCATATATTTT
clone size: few; J gene: TRBJ2-1; V gene: TRBV24-1; D gene: .; CDR3 length: 13; CDR3 protein: CATSDSTDNEQFF; CDR3 DNA: TGTGCCACCAGTGATTCGACTGACAATGAGCAGTTCTTC
clone size: few; J gene: TRBJ2-3; V gene: TRBV6-5; D gene: .; CDR3 length: 18; CDR3 protein: CASSLTKPSSGAGDTQYF; CDR3 DNA: TGTGCCAGCAGTTTAACTAAACCGTCTTCGGGGGCTGGGGATACGCAGTATTTT
clone size: .; J gene: TRBJ1-1; V gene: TRBV20-1; D gene: .; CDR3 length: 10; CDR3 protein: CSAIDTEAFF; CDR3 DNA: TGCAGTGCCATCGACACTGAAGCTTTCTTT
clone size: .; J gene: TRBJ2-5; V gene: TRBV29-1; D gene: TRBD2; CDR3 length: 14; CDR3 protein: CSVAGLAEEETQYF; CDR3 DNA: TGCAGCGTTGCAGGACTAGCGGAAGAGGAGACCCAGTACTTC
clone size: few; J gene: TRBJ2-5; V gene: TRBV7-6; D gene: .; CDR3 length: 13; CDR3 protein: CASSSGGLETQYF; CDR3 DNA: TGTGCCAGCAGCTCTGGGGGCCTGGAGACCCAGTACTTC
clone size: .; J gene: TRBJ1-1; V gene: TRBV9; D gene: .; CDR3 length: 13; CDR3 protein: CASSVQGNTEAFF; CDR3 DNA: TGTGCCAGCAGCGTACAGGGGAACACTGAAGCTTTCTTT
clone size: .; J gene: TRBJ1-5; V gene: TRBV7-9; D gene: .; CDR3 length: 12; CDR3 protein: CASSFPGQPQHF; CDR3 DNA: TGTGCCAGCAGCTTCCCCGGTCAGCCCCAGCATTTT
clone size: few; J gene: TRBJ1-1; V gene: TRBV27; D gene: .; CDR3 length: 13; CDR3 protein: CASSSSDSIEAFF; CDR3 DNA: TGTGCCAGCAGTTCTTCCGACAGCATTGAAGCTTTCTTT
clone size: few; J gene: TRBJ2-7; V gene: TRBV7-6; D gene: .; CDR3 length: 15; CDR3 protein: CASSLRGGGYDEQYF; CDR3 DNA: TGTGCCAGCAGCTTACGTGGAGGGGGGTACGACGAGCAGTACTTC
clone size: few; J gene: TRBJ2-6; V gene: TRBV4-3; D gene: TRBD2; CDR3 length: 18; CDR3 protein: CASSLTSGRKTGANVLTF; CDR3 DNA: TGCGCCAGCAGCTTGACTAGCGGGAGAAAGACTGGGGCCAACGTCCTGACTTTC
clone size: .; J gene: TRBJ2-5; V gene: TRBV7-2; D gene: TRBD2; CDR3 length: 19; CDR3 protein: CASSLEGLAGGPRRETQYF; CDR3 DNA: TGTGCCAGCAGCTTAGAGGGGCTAGCGGGGGGGCCGAGGAGAGAGACCCAGTACTTC
clone size: .; J gene: TRBJ2-7; V gene: TRBV20-1; D gene: .; CDR3 length: 13; CDR3 protein: CSASTTLSYEQYF; CDR3 DNA: TGCAGTGCTAGTACGACCCTGTCTTACGAGCAGTACTTC
clone size: .; J gene: TRBJ1-1; V gene: TRBV11-3; D gene: .; CDR3 length: 15; CDR3 protein: CASSSDTTGRTEAFF; CDR3 DNA: TGTGCCAGCAGCTCCGACACGACGGGGCGGACTGAAGCTTTCTTT
clone size: few; J gene: TRBJ2-7; V gene: TRBV29-1; D gene: .; CDR3 length: 12; CDR3 protein: CSVGGSSYEQYF; CDR3 DNA: TGCAGCGTAGGGGGAAGCTCCTACGAGCAGTACTTC
clone size: .; J gene: TRBJ2-2; V gene: TRBV7-8; D gene: TRBD2; CDR3 length: 17; CDR3 protein: CASSLALAGRLAGELFF; CDR3 DNA: TGTGCCAGCAGCTTAGCCCTAGCGGGCCGTTTGGCCGGGGAGCTGTTTTTT
clone size: .; J gene: TRBJ1-5; V gene: TRBV15; D gene: .; CDR3 length: 15; CDR3 protein: CATSRDSFSNQPQHF; CDR3 DNA: TGTGCCACCAGCAGAGATTCCTTTAGCAATCAGCCCCAGCATTTT
clone size: .; J gene: TRBJ1-6; V gene: TRBV27; D gene: .; CDR3 length: 14; CDR3 protein: CASSPWDGNSPLHF; CDR3 DNA: TGTGCCAGCAGTCCCTGGGACGGGAATTCACCCCTCCACTTT
clone size: .; J gene: TRBJ2-7; V gene: TRBV7-6; D gene: TRBD1; CDR3 length: 16; CDR3 protein: CASSSEPGQGSYEQYF; CDR3 DNA: TGTGCCAGCAGCTCCGAACCGGGACAGGGTTCCTACGAGCAGTACTTC
clone size: .; J gene: TRBJ2-7; V gene: TRBV15; D gene: .; CDR3 length: 13; CDR3 protein: CATSRDRGAEQYF; CDR3 DNA: TGTGCCACCAGCAGAGATCGGGGGGCCGAGCAGTACTTC